This is a list of T cell receptor beta chains from one sample in a study of blood T cell repertoires in COVID-19. TCRdb's table, derived via immunoSEQ multiplex PCR, lists solely in-frame clones and lacks some. The profile covers about 160,000 clones, with 80% to 90% appearing a single time and approximately 3% taken by the ten largest. Sequenced sample: peripheral blood. The receptors were gathered from a man between 60 and 75 years old with acute or convalescent COVID-19. The CDR3 runs from the conserved cysteine through the conserved F or W. A D gene is named only where the DNA matches it firmly. Expanded clones get a size class; other rows say once, few or many, or leave the size out.

j_call | d_call | v_call | clone_size | cdr3_nt | cdr3_aa
TRBJ2-5 | TRBD1 | TRBV7-2 | - | TGTGCCAGCAGCTTAGAAGCCGTAGCGGGACAGGGGACAAGGACCCAGTACTTC | CASSLEAVAGQGTRTQYF
TRBJ1-2 | - | TRBV13 | few | TGTGCCAGCAGCTTAGTCGGGGGTTCTAACTATGGCTACACCTTC | CASSLVGGSNYGYTF
TRBJ1-2 | - | TRBV6-5 | - | TGTGCCAGCAGTTATCAGGGGACCTATGGCTACACCTTC | CASSYQGTYGYTF
TRBJ1-2 | - | TRBV5-6 | - | TGTGCCAGCAGCTTTAATTATGGCTACACCTTC | CASSFNYGYTF
TRBJ1-2 | - | TRBV6-1 | - | TGTGCCAGCAGTGAAAGTCGCAGGAATGGCTACACCTTC | CASSESRRNGYTF
TRBJ1-5 | - | TRBV27 | - | TGTGCCAGCAGTCTCGGGACATTTAAACAGCCCCAGCATTTT | CASSLGTFKQPQHF
TRBJ2-3 | - | TRBV4-1 | - | TGCGCCAGCAGCCAGGTCAGGGGCGGCACAGATACGCAGTATTTT | CASSQVRGGTDTQYF
TRBJ2-2 | TRBD1 | TRBV3-1/TRBV3-2 | - | TGTGCCAGCCGGGACAGGGGCGATTACACCGGGGAGCTGTTTTTT | CASRDRGDYTGELFF
TRBJ2-3 | - | TRBV25-1 | - | TGTGCCAGCAAGACGGGACTCTACACAGATACGCAGTATTTT | CASKTGLYTDTQYF
TRBJ2-1 | TRBD2 | TRBV7-9 | few | TGTGCCAGCAGCTTCGTGCGCGGGGGGTTCAATGAGCAGTTCTTC | CASSFVRGGFNEQFF
TRBJ2-7 | TRBD1 | TRBV11-2 | - | TGTGCCAGCAGCTTCAGACAGGGTTACGAGCAGTACTTC | CASSFRQGYEQYF
TRBJ1-1 | - | TRBV6-5 | - | TGTGCCAGCAAGGAGCAGCTGAACACTGAAGCTTTCTTT | CASKEQLNTEAFF
TRBJ2-1 | TRBD2 | TRBV11-2 | - | TGTGCCAGCAGCTTAGATCAAATGGCTAGCGGGGGGTACAATGAGCAGTTCTTC | CASSLDQMASGGYNEQFF
TRBJ2-2 | TRBD1 | TRBV6-2/TRBV6-3 | - | TGTGCCAGCAGTTATGAGACAGGGGAGACCGGGGAGCTGTTTTTT | CASSYETGETGELFF
TRBJ1-2 | - | TRBV4-2 | - | TGTGCCAGCAGCTCCCTGGGGAGAGGCTACACCTTC | CASSSLGRGYTF
TRBJ1-4 | - | TRBV12-3/TRBV12-4 | many | TGTGCCAGCAGTTTAAGAGGTGGACTGTTTTTT | CASSLRGGLFF
TRBJ1-2 | - | TRBV9 | - | TGTGCCAGCAGCGTAGTCGAACAGGGTTTGGGCTACACCTTC | CASSVVEQGLGYTF
TRBJ2-7 | TRBD1 | TRBV10-2 | - | TGCGCCAGCAACCTAGGGACAGGGGTATCCTACGAGCAGTACTTC | CASNLGTGVSYEQYF
TRBJ2-7 | - | TRBV7-2 | once | TGTGCCAGCAGCCTTACGGGACTGATCTCCTACGAGCAGTACTTC | CASSLTGLISYEQYF
TRBJ2-1 | - | TRBV25-1 | - | TGTGCCAGCAGCCTAGGGGTAGGGCAGTTCTTC | CASSLGVGQFF
TRBJ2-1 | TRBD2 | TRBV2 | - | TGTGCCAGCAGTGAGGCTAGCGGGGGGGTAAATGAGCAGTTCTTC | CASSEASGGVNEQFF
TRBJ2-1 | - | TRBV20-1 | once | TGCAGTGCTCGTGGAGTACAGACCTACAATGAGCAGTTCTTC | CSARGVQTYNEQFF
TRBJ2-1 | TRBD2 | TRBV5-4 | - | TGTGCCAGCAGCTTGGAGGAAGCGGGGAGATACAATGAGCAGTTCTTC | CASSLEEAGRYNEQFF
TRBJ1-2 | - | TRBV10-3 | - | TGTGCCATCAGTGCGGACAAGGGATACTATGGCTACACCTTC | CAISADKGYYGYTF
TRBJ2-2 | - | TRBV5-1 | - | TGCGCCAGCAGCTTGGGGTATTCGGACACCGGGGAGCTGTTTTTT | CASSLGYSDTGELFF
TRBJ1-2 | - | TRBV6-6 | - | TGTGCCAGCAGTCTCCAGGCTAACTATGGCTACACCTTC | CASSLQANYGYTF
TRBJ2-1 | TRBD2 | TRBV2 | - | TGTGCCAGCAGTCGAAGCGGGGGGACCTACAATGAGCAGTTCTTC | CASSRSGGTYNEQFF
TRBJ1-5 | - | TRBV3-1/TRBV3-2 | - | TGTGCCAGCAGCCAAAATATTGATCAGCCCCAGCATTTT | CASSQNIDQPQHF
TRBJ1-2 | TRBD1 | TRBV6-5 | - | TGTGCCAGCAGAGGACCGGGACAGGGCTATGGCTACACCTTC | CASRGPGQGYGYTF
TRBJ1-2 | - | TRBV25-1 | - | TGTGCCAGCAGTGCTGGGGCAGGCCAAGCTTATGGCTACACCTTC | CASSAGAGQAYGYTF
TRBJ2-5 | TRBD1 | TRBV7-2 | - | TGTGCCAGCAGCTTACGCGGGACAGGGGTATTTCAAGAGACCCAGTACTTC | CASSLRGTGVFQETQYF
TRBJ1-1 | - | TRBV6-5 | - | TGTGCCAGCAGCCCAAGGCCGGGTTCGAACACTGAAGCTTTCTTT | CASSPRPGSNTEAFF
TRBJ1-6 | TRBD1 | TRBV7-3 | - | TGTGCCAGCAGCTTAGGGACAGGGTATTCACCCCTCCACTTT | CASSLGTGYSPLHF
TRBJ1-1 | - | TRBV4-1 | - | TGCGCCACCCGGAGGGGCGCGGGGACTGAAGCTTTCTTT | CATRRGAGTEAFF
TRBJ2-2 | - | TRBV6-2/TRBV6-3 | - | TGTGCCAGCAGTTATGGGACTTTCACCGGGGAGCTGTTTTTT | CASSYGTFTGELFF
TRBJ2-1 | TRBD1 | TRBV6-4 | - | TGTGCCAGCAGTGACGACAGGGACTACAATGAGCAGTTCTTC | CASSDDRDYNEQFF
TRBJ2-2 | - | TRBV9 | - | TGTGCCAGCAGCCCGTCCACCGGGGAGCTGTTTTTT | CASSPSTGELFF
TRBJ2-7 | TRBD1 | TRBV7-2 | once | TGTGCCAGCAGGCCCGGGACAGGAACGAAAATCAGGGGTCCCTACGAGCAGTACTTC | CASRPGTGTKIRGPYEQYF
TRBJ1-1 | - | TRBV7-9 | - | TGTGCCAGCAGCCCGGTGGGGCAAGGTGAAGCTTTCTTT | CASSPVGQGEAFF
TRBJ1-5 | - | TRBV5-6 | - | TGTGCCAGCAGCTTGAAGGGGCAGGGATTAAATCAGCCCCAGCATTTT | CASSLKGQGLNQPQHF
TRBJ2-3 | TRBD2 | TRBV7-2 | - | TGTGCCAGCAGGCCGAGAAGCGGGGGTTGGCGAGATACGCAGTATTTT | CASRPRSGGWRDTQYF
TRBJ2-2 | TRBD1 | TRBV7-6 | - | TGTGCCAGCAGCTCCAGACAGGGATCGAACACCGGGGAGCTGTTTTTT | CASSSRQGSNTGELFF
TRBJ2-2 | TRBD2 | TRBV6-1 | - | TGTGCCAGCAGTGCCCTAGCGGGGGGGTTGCCCCCCGGGGAGCTGTTTTTT | CASSALAGGLPPGELFF
TRBJ2-7 | - | TRBV5-1 | - | TGCGCCAGCAGCCCGGACAGCTTCTACGAGCAGTACTTC | CASSPDSFYEQYF
TRBJ2-5 | TRBD1 | TRBV5-1 | - | TGCGCCAGCAGCCAGGGACAGCTCCAAGAGACCCAGTACTTC | CASSQGQLQETQYF
TRBJ1-6 | - | TRBV2 | - | TGTGCCAGCAGGCGTCGGGTCGGCCTTGATTCACCCCTCCACTTT | CASRRRVGLDSPLHF
TRBJ1-2 | - | TRBV12-3/TRBV12-4 | - | TGTGCCAGCAGTTGGCGGTCAGGGTTTGGCTACACCTTC | CASSWRSGFGYTF
TRBJ1-2 | TRBD1 | TRBV6-5 | - | TGTGCCAGCAGGATCGACAGGGGTATATCGGGCTACACCTTC | CASRIDRGISGYTF
TRBJ1-4 | - | TRBV30 | - | TGTGCCTGCGCGGAGCATGAAAAACTGTTTTTT | CACAEHEKLFF
TRBJ1-1 | TRBD1 | TRBV27 | - | TGTGCCAGCCGACGCTTAACAGGGGGGGAGACTGAAGCTTTCTTT | CASRRLTGGETEAFF
TRBJ2-4 | - | TRBV11-2 | - | TGTGCCAGCAGCTTAGGGGCTGGCCAGGGAATCGACATTCAGTACTTC | CASSLGAGQGIDIQYF
TRBJ2-3 | - | TRBV6-2/TRBV6-3 | few | TGTGCCAGCAGCCGCCCGACTAGCACAGATACGCAGTATTTT | CASSRPTSTDTQYF